This T cell receptor beta chain was sequenced in a study of blood T cell repertoires in COVID-19. Study details: Samples representing acute and convalescent COVID-19 were sourced from the United States, Italy and Spain.

The recovered donors of Cohort 3 showed two negative PCRs, clearance, or symptom resolution. Here immunoSEQ multiplex PCR was the method, and the copy in TCRdb shows in-frame clones only, minus some. The sample lists 150,000 to 200,000 clones; more than 65% were seen once. This CDR3 contains 15 residues. Germline-derived CDR1 and CDR2 are SGHTA and FQGNSA. Losses at the gene ends were 1 base for V and 2 bases for J; bases not matched to a gene: 1. Material for sequencing was PBMCs or T cells enriched from blood (not recorded which). The source is a man between 50 and 59 years old who had recovered from COVID-19. The J gene is TRBJ2-1, the V gene TRBV7-2; 8 bases line up with TRBD2. The CDR3 sequence: CASSLDGRAYNEQFF. The CDR3 DNA reads TGTGCCAGCAGCTTAGACGGGAGGGCCTACAATGAGCAGTTCTTC.